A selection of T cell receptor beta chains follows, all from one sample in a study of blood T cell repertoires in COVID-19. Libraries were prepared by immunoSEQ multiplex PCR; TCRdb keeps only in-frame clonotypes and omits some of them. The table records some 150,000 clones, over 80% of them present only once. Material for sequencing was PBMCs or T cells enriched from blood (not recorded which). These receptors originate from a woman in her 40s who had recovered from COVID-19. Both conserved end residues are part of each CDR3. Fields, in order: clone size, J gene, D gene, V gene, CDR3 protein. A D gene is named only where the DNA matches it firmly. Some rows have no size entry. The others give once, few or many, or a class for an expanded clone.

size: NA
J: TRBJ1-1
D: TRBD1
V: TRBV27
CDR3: CASSLSRGPNTEAFF

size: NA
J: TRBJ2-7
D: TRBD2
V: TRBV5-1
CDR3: CASSLSGGAYEQYF

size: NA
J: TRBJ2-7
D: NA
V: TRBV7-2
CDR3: CASADSYEQYF

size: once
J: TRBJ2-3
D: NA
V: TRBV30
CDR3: CAWSVNRGGGGRADTQYF

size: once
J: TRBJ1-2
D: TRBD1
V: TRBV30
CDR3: CAWSIGQGAGGYGYTF

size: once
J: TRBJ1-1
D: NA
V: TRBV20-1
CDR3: CSARDLVAFF

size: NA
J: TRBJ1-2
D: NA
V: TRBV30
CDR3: CAWRLAGLRTDGYTF

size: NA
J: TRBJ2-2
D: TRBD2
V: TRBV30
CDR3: CAWSWSGRANTGELFF

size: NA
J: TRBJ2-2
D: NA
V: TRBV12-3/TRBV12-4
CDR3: CASSLPSGELFF

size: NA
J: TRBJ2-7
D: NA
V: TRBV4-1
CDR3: CASSPVFGMYEQYF

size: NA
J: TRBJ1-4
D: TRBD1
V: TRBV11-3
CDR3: CASSYGTGGVSEKLFF

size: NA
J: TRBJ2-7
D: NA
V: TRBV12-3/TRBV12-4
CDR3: CASSLDISYEQYF

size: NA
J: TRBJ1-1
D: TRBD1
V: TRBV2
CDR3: CASNPDRFTEAFF

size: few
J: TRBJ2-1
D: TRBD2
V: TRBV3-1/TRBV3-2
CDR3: CASSRTGTSYNEQFF

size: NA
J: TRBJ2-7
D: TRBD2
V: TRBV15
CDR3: CATSRGDYGEQYF

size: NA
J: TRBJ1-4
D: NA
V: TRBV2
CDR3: CASVLDSINEKLFF

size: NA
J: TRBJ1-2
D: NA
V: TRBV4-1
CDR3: CASSLLQRGDYGYTF